This T cell receptor beta chain was obtained from a study of sequential checkpoint blockade in melanoma. Study summary: Both treatment sequences were followed by maintenance nivolumab.

Trimming left V 5 bases short and J 3 bases short, with 19 bases between. The V gene's germline CDR1 is MNHGY and CDR2 SAAAGT. The CDR3 loop spans 16 amino acids. The treatment was: randomized to nivolumab then ipilimumab (arm A) or the reverse (arm B). Profiled with immunoSEQ multiplex PCR; TCRdb holds only in-frame clones, not every one. In the table there are about 12,000 clones, about 25% of which are singletons. This sequence was found in a human donor with melanoma. V usage is TRBV6-8 and J usage is TRBJ1-1; TRBD1 might be the D (5 bases). The source was tumor tissue (inferred from file names), collected from a patient given nivolumab and ipilimumab in sequence. CDR3 bases: TGTGCCAGCAGTGATCACAGGTTAACGGGGGACACTGAAGCTTTCTTT. Its translation is CASSDHRLTGDTEAFF.